This is a list of T cell receptor beta chains from one sample in a study of T-cell memory formation after mild COVID-19. TCRdb re-derived calls from the 5' RACE reads in MiXCR, one entry per CDR3 protein. Of 50,000 to 75,000 distinct CDR3 sequences in the sample, about 10% were seen once. Source material: PBMCs or a T cell subset sorted from them (not recorded which). Receptors were obtained from a man younger than 35 who had mild COVID-19 (a few samples of this study predate the infection). Cell type and time point are not known. Both conserved end residues are part of each CDR3. The D gene is left open where the match is weak. Size values are once, few and many counts, or a class for expanded clones, and some rows have none.

abundance	v_gene	d_gene	j_gene	CDR3aa	CDR3nt
many	TRBV5-1	TRBD2	TRBJ2-3	CASKTSGFSTDTQYF	TGCGCCAGCAAGACTAGCGGATTTAGCACAGATACGCAGTATTTT
NA	TRBV6-5	TRBD1	TRBJ2-2	CASSYTGVGTGELFF	TGTGCCAGCAGTTATACAGGGGTTGGCACCGGGGAGCTGTTTTTT
NA	TRBV2	NA	TRBJ1-2	CASNPGADYGYTF	TGTGCCAGCAACCCAGGGGCAGATTATGGCTACACCTTC
once	TRBV5-1	NA	TRBJ2-1	CASSLVGQVLDNEQFF	TGCGCCAGCAGCTTGGTCGGTCAGGTTCTCGACAATGAGCAGTTCTTC
many	TRBV6-5	NA	TRBJ2-1	CASRRGNSYNEQFF	TGTGCCAGCAGGAGGGGGAACTCCTACAATGAGCAGTTCTTC
few	TRBV20-1	TRBD1	TRBJ2-7	CSARDPAGGNYEQYF	TGCAGTGCTAGAGATCCGGCAGGGGGTAACTACGAGCAGTACTTC
many	TRBV5-1	TRBD2	TRBJ2-5	CASSRDYSRETQYF	TGCGCCAGCAGCCGGGACTACAGTCGAGAGACCCAGTACTTC
once	TRBV4-3	TRBD1	TRBJ1-2	CASSQEGQSGAGYTF	TGCGCCAGCAGCCAAGAGGGACAGAGCGGGGCTGGCTACACCTTC
NA	TRBV7-2	NA	TRBJ2-1	CASSLAGLQFF	TGTGCCAGCAGCTTGGCCGGGTTGCAGTTCTTC
few	TRBV9	NA	TRBJ2-5	CASSVAGVEETQYF	TGTGCCAGCAGCGTAGCGGGGGTTGAAGAGACCCAGTACTTC
NA	TRBV7-3	TRBD1	TRBJ1-6	CASSREGTGVSPLHF	TGTGCCAGCAGCCGTGAGGGGACAGGGGTGTCACCCCTCCACTTT
many	TRBV5-6	TRBD2	TRBJ2-3	CASSFLSGGPLGDTQYF	TGTGCCAGCAGCTTCCTTAGCGGGGGGCCTCTAGGAGATACGCAGTATTTT
many	TRBV7-9	NA	TRBJ2-2	CASSFRSNTGELFF	TGTGCCAGCAGCTTTCGCTCCAACACCGGGGAGCTGTTTTTT
many	TRBV5-1	NA	TRBJ2-3	CASRAGAGSTDTQYF	TGCGCCAGCAGGGCGGGGGCCGGAAGCACAGATACGCAGTATTTT
few	TRBV4-3	NA	TRBJ1-1	CASSQGYLNTEAFF	TGCGCCAGCAGCCAAGGCTATTTAAACACTGAAGCTTTCTTT
few	TRBV5-1	TRBD1	TRBJ2-1	CASSLDRDRRFF	TGCGCCAGCAGCTTGGACCGGGACAGGCGGTTCTTC
few	TRBV5-1	NA	TRBJ1-3	CASSSGLAGNTIYF	TGCGCCAGCAGTTCCGGACTGGCGGGAAACACCATATATTTT
NA	TRBV5-1	TRBD1	TRBJ2-2	CASSRTGANTGELFF	TGCGCCAGCAGCCGCACAGGGGCGAACACCGGGGAGCTGTTTTTT
few	TRBV5-1	NA	TRBJ2-2	CASSLGGPGELFF	TGCGCCAGCAGCTTGGGGGGACCCGGGGAGCTGTTTTTT
many	TRBV28	NA	TRBJ2-5	CASSSAGEIQYF	TGTGCCAGCAGTTCCGCCGGAGAAATACAGTACTTC
many	TRBV27	TRBD1	TRBJ1-1	CATSARKGAMNTEAFF	TGTGCCACCTCTGCCCGGAAGGGGGCCATGAACACTGAAGCTTTCTTT
NA	TRBV5-1	NA	TRBJ1-3	CASSPGYRPASGNTIYF	TGCGCCAGCAGCCCAGGCTACAGGCCTGCCTCTGGAAACACCATATATTTT
NA	TRBV5-1	NA	TRBJ1-2	CASSPQGNYGYTF	TGCGCCAGCAGCCCCCAGGGTAACTATGGCTACACCTTC
few	TRBV9	NA	TRBJ1-2	CASSRDGNYGYTF	TGTGCCAGCAGCCGGGACGGCAACTATGGCTACACCTTC
few	TRBV29-1	NA	TRBJ2-5	CSVDETTETQYF	TGCAGCGTTGATGAGACGACGGAGACCCAGTACTTC
few	TRBV10-1	NA	TRBJ2-1	CASSLGTDNNEQFF	TGCGCCAGCAGCCTCGGGACGGATAACAATGAGCAGTTCTTC
NA	TRBV5-1	TRBD1	TRBJ1-1	CASSGRTGMGTEAFF	TGCGCCAGCAGCGGCCGGACAGGCATGGGGACTGAAGCTTTCTTT
many	TRBV11-2	TRBD2	TRBJ2-1	CASRVSGGNNEQFF	TGTGCCAGCAGGGTTAGCGGGGGAAACAATGAGCAGTTCTTC
many	TRBV20-1	NA	TRBJ2-1	CSAPLGGTNYNEQFF	TGCAGTGCTCCCTTAGGGGGGACAAACTACAATGAGCAGTTCTTC
NA	TRBV9	NA	TRBJ2-5	CASSAAPQETQYF	TGTGCCAGCAGCGCCGCCCCTCAAGAGACCCAGTACTTC
many	TRBV4-3	TRBD2	TRBJ2-1	CASSQDRLAGVSSYNEQFF	TGCGCCAGCAGCCAAGATCGACTAGCGGGGGTTAGCTCCTACAATGAGCAGTTCTTC
NA	TRBV15	NA	TRBJ2-3	CATSRDRSRTDTQYF	TGTGCCACCAGCAGAGATAGGAGTAGAACAGATACGCAGTATTTT
many	TRBV2	NA	TRBJ2-5	CASSMTQETQYF	TGTGCCAGCAGTATGACCCAAGAGACCCAGTACTTC
many	TRBV4-3	NA	TRBJ1-6	CASSRTGTDSPLHF	TGCGCCAGCAGCCGTACAGGGACTGATTCACCCCTCCACTTT
few	TRBV7-5	NA	TRBJ1-3	CISVPEAREGQSSDTIYF	NA
NA	TRBV4-1	TRBD2	TRBJ2-1	CASSLQWRGYNEQFF	TGCGCCAGCAGCCTACAGTGGCGGGGGTACAATGAGCAGTTCTTC
many	TRBV7-6	NA	TRBJ2-1	CASTNGGDEQFF	TGTGCCAGCACCAACGGAGGGGATGAGCAGTTCTTC
NA	TRBV5-1	NA	TRBJ2-1	CASSLGTVSDEQFF	TGCGCCAGCAGCTTGGGGACAGTGAGCGATGAGCAGTTCTTC
NA	TRBV7-3	NA	TRBJ2-5	CASSRQSTGETQYF	TGTGCCAGCAGCCGCCAATCAACAGGGGAGACCCAGTACTTC